Following are 26 T cell receptor beta chains from one sample sequenced in a study of cytomegalovirus exposure and HLA in healthy donors. The PCR used 60 Vbeta and 13 Jbeta primers. Profiled with immunoSEQ multiplex PCR; TCRdb holds only in-frame clones, not every one. Of 120,000 or so clones in the sample, more than 9% were seen once. The sequenced sample consisted of PBMCs. These receptors all stem from a woman under 30 in good health and CMV-seropositive.

This clone was counted a few times. V usage is TRBV27 and J usage is TRBJ2-3; D not certain. The CDR3 consists of 13 residues. V gave up 3 bases and J gave up 6 bases, with 10 bases separating them. Germline lookup yields CDR1 MNHEY and CDR2 SMNVEV (reference sequence). The CDR3: CASSFTLLDTQYF. The CDR3 DNA is TGTGCCAGCAGTTTCACTTTGTTGGATACGCAGTATTTT.

In this sample, this clone turned up a few times. The genes are TRBV11-2 and TRBJ1-1; D is undetermined. The CDR3 consists of 13 residues. Germline lookup yields CDR1 SGHAT and CDR2 FQNNGV. V was cut by 5 bases and J by 2 bases, with 9 bases left in between. CDR3 sequence (DNA): TGTGCCAGCAGCCCGGGGAGAAACACTGAAGCTTTCTTT. It encodes CASSPGRNTEAFF.

The chain couples TRBV27 to TRBJ1-5; D unresolved. V lost 3 bases and J 0 bases, leaving 9 bases between the germline ends. CDR1 is MNHEY and CDR2 is SMNVEV in the germline V gene (reference sequence). The CDR3 runs to 15 residues. The CDR3 protein is CASSFLGNSNQPQHF. CDR3 sequence (DNA): TGTGCCAGCAGTTTCCTCGGTAATAGCAATCAGCCCCAGCATTTT.

This sequence joins TRBV28 and TRBJ1-2, with D perhaps TRBD1 (6 bases). This CDR3 has 13 residues. V was trimmed by 3 bases and J by 6 bases, leaving 11 bases between them. Per the germline V gene, CDR1 is MDHEN and CDR2 is SYDVKM. The CDR3 protein is CASSLTGTNGYTF. The CDR3 coding sequence is TGTGCCAGCAGTTTGACAGGTACAAATGGCTACACCTTC.

The chain combines TRBV5-4 with TRBJ1-1; 8 bases line up with TRBD1. Germline V lookup: CDR1 SGHNT, CDR2 YYREEE (reference sequence). J was trimmed by 1 base and V by 4 bases; bases with no gene match: 3. The CDR3 sequence is 14 residues long. The CDR3 DNA is TGTGCCAGCAGCCGACAGGGGTGGAACACTGAAGCTTTCTTT. As protein: CASSRQGWNTEAFF.

V and J are TRBV4-1 and TRBJ2-1, with 7 bases lining up with TRBD1. J gave up 4 bases and V 1 base, and 4 bases lay outside the gene matches. The CDR3 length is 15 residues. CDR1 MGHRA and CDR2 YSYEKL come from the germline V gene. This CDR3 reads CASSQGTGDYNEQFF. The CDR3 DNA follows: TGCGCCAGCAGCCAAGGGACAGGCGATTACAATGAGCAGTTCTTC.

The chain recombines TRBV30 with TRBJ2-2; 9 nucleotides align to TRBD1. The CDR3 runs to 13 residues. Per the germline V gene, CDR1 is GTSNPN and CDR2 is SVGIG (reference sequence). CDR3 loop: CAAGTGTTGELFF. The CDR3 DNA follows: TGTGCGGCCGGGACAGGGACCACCGGGGAGCTGTTTTTT.

This clone was counted a few times. This chain joins TRBV4-1 and TRBJ2-1, with 9 nucleotides matching TRBD2. The CDR3 runs to 21 residues. V lost 0 bases to trimming and J lost 0 bases; unmatched junction nucleotides: 15. The V gene's germline CDR1 is MGHRA and CDR2 YSYEKL. In DNA form, the CDR3 reads TGCGCCAGCAGCCAAGAATGGGGGTTTAGCGGGAGCCGGAGCTCCTACAATGAGCAGTTCTTC. This codes for CASSQEWGFSGSRSSYNEQFF.

This clone was observed a handful of times. The CDR3 protein is CASSPRDRGAEKLFF. CDR3 bases: TGTGCCAGCTCACCCCGGGACAGGGGGGCTGAAAAACTGTTTTTT. The chain carries TRBV18 and TRBJ1-4, with 11 bases aligning to TRBD1. V lost 3 bases to trimming and J lost 7 bases; unmatched junction nucleotides: 4. From germline, CDR1 is KGHSH and CDR2 LQKENI. CDR3 size: 15 residues.

This clone was seen only a few times. The J gene is TRBJ2-5, the V gene TRBV2; D is perhaps TRBD1 (6 bases). This CDR3 is built from 14 residues. Germline V lookup: CDR1 SNHLY, CDR2 FYNNEI. V lost 3 bases and J 3 bases, leaving 11 bases between the germline ends. This chain's CDR3 is CASSEVTGKETQYF. The CDR3 DNA is TGTGCCAGCAGTGAGGTGACAGGAAAAGAGACCCAGTACTTC. The full variable domain, with the rest looked up from reference TRBV2 and TRBJ2-5, is EPEVTQTPSHQVTQMGQEVILRCVPISNHLYFYWYRQILGQKVEFLVSFYNNEISEKSEIFDDQFSVERPDGSNFTLKIRSTKLEDSAMYFCASSEVTGKETQYFGPGTRLLVL.

This clone was seen only a few times. The V and J genes are TRBV28 and TRBJ2-4; D remains unclear. In germline, CDR1 is MDHEN, CDR2 SYDVKM. The CDR3 sequence is 12 residues long. V dropped 7 bases and J dropped 0 bases, with 4 bases sitting between them. CDR3 in amino acids: CASTGAKNIQYF. The CDR3 DNA follows: TGTGCCAGCACAGGAGCCAAAAACATTCAGTACTTC.

This clone was seen more than once but under ten times. V usage is TRBV2 and J usage is TRBJ2-1; a possible D gene is TRBD1 (6 bases). The V gene lost 2 bases and the J gene lost 16 bases, with 12 bases spanning the gap. In germline, CDR1 is SNHLY, CDR2 FYNNEI. The CDR3 is made up of 11 amino acids. The chain's CDR3 is CASSEFRGEFF. The CDR3 DNA is TGTGCCAGCAGTGAATTCAGGGGAGAATTCTTC.

This clone was seen only a few times. The rearrangement joins TRBV6-5 to TRBJ2-1, with 8 positions matching TRBD2. The CDR3 totals 16 residues. Germline values: CDR1 MNHEY, CDR2 SVGAGI. V gave up 3 bases and J gave up 10 bases; unmatched junction bases: 14. The CDR3 reads CASSYIGSGAQFEQFF. The CDR3 region has the DNA TGTGCCAGCAGTTATATAGGTAGCGGGGCCCAATTCGAGCAGTTCTTC.

This clone showed up just a few times. This chain joins TRBV25-1 and TRBJ1-5; D is possibly TRBD1 (5 bases). Per germline, CDR1 MGHDK and CDR2 SYGVNS. The CDR3 extends over 12 amino acids. V shed 8 bases and J shed 9 bases, with 14 bases lying between them. The CDR3 reads CASCRGMGPQHF. CDR3 coding DNA: TGTGCCAGCTGTCGGGGGATGGGGCCCCAGCATTTT.

The genes are TRBV27 and TRBJ1-1; D unresolved. The CDR3 loop spans 11 amino acids. V lost 2 bases to trimming and J lost 10 bases, with 8 bases between them. Germline V gene data show CDR1 as MNHEY and CDR2 as SMNVEV (reference sequence). CDR3 in amino acids: CASSLLGRAFF. CDR3 sequence (DNA): TGTGCCAGCAGTTTACTAGGTAGAGCTTTCTTT.

This clone has just a few counts. The chain carries TRBV19 and TRBJ2-3; 11 positions agree with TRBD2. Trimming removed 0 bases from V and 2 bases from J; junction bases left unmatched: 7. Looked up from germline, CDR1 is LNHDA and CDR2 is SQIVND (reference sequence). CDR3 length: 18 residues. The CDR3 reads CASSIDWLAGGDTDTQYF. The CDR3 DNA reads as TGTGCCAGTAGTATAGACTGGCTAGCGGGAGGCGACACAGATACGCAGTATTTT.

There are a few counts of this clone. J is TRBJ1-5 and V is TRBV2; TRBD1 is a possible D gene (5 bases). Germline V gene lookup returns CDR1 SNHLY and CDR2 FYNNEI. The CDR3 is 13 amino acids. V lost 8 bases to trimming and J lost 7 bases, with 15 bases between them. The CDR3 reads CASLGQGGQPQHF. The DNA for the CDR3 is TGTGCCAGCCTCGGCCAGGGAGGGCAGCCCCAGCATTTT.

Notes on this clone: The conserved final phenylalanine or tryptophan is absent from the CDR3, which likely points to a read error. The J gene is TRBJ1-2, the V gene TRBV25-1; possible D gene TRBD1, 5 bases. The germline gives CDR1 MGHDK, CDR2 SYGVNS. CDR3 size: 13 residues. Trimming stripped 3 bases from V and 8 bases from J, with 13 bases between. CDR3 sequence (DNA): TGTGCCAGCAGTGACTGGGACCTGGGAGGCTACACCTCC. Translation: CASSDWDLGGYTS.

This clone was seen a few times. The chain joins TRBV6-6 to TRBJ2-7; unclear D gene. The ends were cut back, 7 bases at V and 2 bases at J, with 9 bases in the middle. Germline V gene sequence: CDR1 MNHNY, CDR2 SVGAGI (reference sequence). The CDR3 has 12 residues. CDR3 in amino acids: CASNGGTYEQYF. DNA for the CDR3: TGTGCCAGCAATGGCGGAACCTACGAGCAGTACTTC.

V usage is TRBV5-1 and J usage is TRBJ1-1; tentatively, D is TRBD1 (6 bases). The V gene lost 4 bases and the J gene lost 8 bases, with 24 bases spanning the gap. The CDR3 consists of 16 residues. The germline V gene has CDR1 SGHRS and CDR2 YFSETQ. CDR3 loop: CASSPLRGQPGFEAFF. CDR3 DNA: TGCGCCAGCAGCCCCCTCCGAGGACAGCCCGGATTCGAAGCTTTCTTT.

J is TRBJ2-1 and V is TRBV19, with 8 nucleotides matching TRBD2. Looked up from germline, CDR1 is LNHDA and CDR2 is SQIVND (reference sequence). Trimming took 1 base from V and 9 from J; bases not matched to a gene: 5. This CDR3 contains 14 residues. CDR3 protein: CASSIVGRAGEQFF. DNA for the CDR3: TGTGCCAGTAGTATAGTCGGGAGGGCCGGTGAGCAGTTCTTC.

The rearrangement joins TRBV6-1 to TRBJ1-3; D possibly corresponds to TRBD1 (5 bases). There are 14 residues in the CDR3. Germline loops: CDR1 MNHNS, CDR2 SASEGT. Trimming left V 4 bases short and J 3 bases short, with 10 bases between. CDR3 amino acids: CASSAIGVGNTIYF. The CDR3 coding sequence is TGTGCCAGCAGTGCTATAGGGGTTGGAAACACCATATATTTT.

The gene calls are TRBV5-4 and TRBJ2-1, with TRBD2 identical over 7 bases. The CDR3 extends over 15 amino acids. Germline-derived CDR1 and CDR2 are SGHNT and YYREEE (reference sequence). V lost 1 base to trimming and J lost 6 bases; unmatched junction nucleotides: 7. The CDR3 bases are TGTGCCAGCAGCTTGAGTGGGACTATTCCCAATGAGCAGTTCTTC. Amino acids: CASSLSGTIPNEQFF.

There are a few counts of this clone. The rearrangement uses TRBV4-1 and TRBJ1-1; 7 nucleotides align to TRBD1. This CDR3 is built from 16 residues. In germline, CDR1 is MGHRA, CDR2 YSYEKL. V dropped 0 bases and J dropped 5; count of bases not matched to a gene: 9. In DNA form, the CDR3 reads TGCGCCAGCAGCCAAGATGTCAGGGGGGCGCGAACTGAAGCTTTCTTT. It specifies CASSQDVRGARTEAFF.

This sequence joins TRBV28 and TRBJ2-1, with D possibly matching TRBD2 (6 bases). Trimming took off 10 bases at V and 9 bases at J, with 16 bases between the two ends. Looked up from germline, CDR1 is MDHEN and CDR2 is SYDVKM. The CDR3 is made up of 12 amino acids. CDR3 amino acids: CATVRGMGEQFF. The CDR3 DNA is TGTGCCACCGTGCGGGGTATGGGTGAGCAGTTCTTC.

The CDR3 sequence is CSVVAPGLGEDTQYF. The CDR3 region has the DNA TGCAGCGTTGTAGCACCGGGACTAGGGGAAGATACGCAGTATTTT. This sequence joins TRBV29-1 and TRBJ2-3; 8 bases match TRBD2. This CDR3 has 15 residues. Germline CDR1 SQVTM, CDR2 ANQGSEA. V lost 4 bases to trimming and J lost 5 bases; unmatched junction nucleotides: 11.